This T cell receptor (beta chain) was sequenced in a study of T cell responses to AZD1222 COVID-19 vaccine. Study-wide findings and caveats: When two AZD1222 doses had been given, Spike-specific TCR breadth and depth rose. Donors were mostly white British, more females; clonal diversity possibly underestimated. At 160-218 and 743-854, vaccine-associated CD4 TCRs were dominant, and they spanned spike. Baseline serostatus was positive in only 5 to 7 AZD1222 recipients.

A word on this clone: Its antigen is unknown.

The CDR3 runs to 12 residues. V was pared by 1 base and J by 10 bases, with 10 bases between. Germline assignment: CDR1 SEHNR and CDR2 FQNEAQ (reference sequence). Clones were sequenced by immunoSEQ multiplex PCR, and TCRdb holds only the in-frame ones, with some missing. The table has under 200,000 clones, just over 90% seen once. The clonotype comes from an adult who received the MenACWY meningococcal vaccine as a control. Source: peripheral blood, taken 28 days after the second dose of the MenACWY control vaccine. This sequence joins TRBV7-9 and TRBJ1-1, with D uncertain. The CDR3 loop is CASSLDRVGAFF. DNA of the CDR3: TGTGCCAGCAGCTTAGACCGCGTAGGAGCTTTCTTT.